Given below is one T cell receptor (beta chain) in context. The data were taken from a study of shared clonotypes between healthy human individuals. Sequenced by immunoSEQ multiplex PCR; TCRdb stores in-frame clones only, minus some. Found here are approximately 500,000 clones, around 73% of them singletons; the top ten hold 12%. The V gene lost 2 bases and the J gene lost 0 bases, with 8 bases spanning the gap. Germline CDR1 MNHEY, CDR2 SVGAGI. The CDR3 totals 14 residues. Input material: PBMCs. V gene TRBV6-5 combines with J gene TRBJ2-7; D is undetermined. The TCR comes from a woman in her thirties or forties in good health. Some clones in this sample may be carry-over from other donors' samples. CDR3 region: CASSYRKDSYEQYF. DNA for the CDR3: TGTGCCAGCAGTTACCGGAAGGACTCCTACGAGCAGTACTTC.